The present entry profiles one TCR beta chain with its context. Its target is not known. This sample stems from a study of cytomegalovirus exposure and HLA in healthy donors. It was with 60 Vbeta and 13 Jbeta primers that the PCR ran. Some clones are missing from TCRdb's copy, which holds only in-frame ones; the method was immunoSEQ multiplex PCR. The sample lists 150,000 to 200,000 clones; around three quarters were seen once. Germline V CDR1 and CDR2: MNHNY, SVGAGI (reference sequence). Trimming took 2 bases from V and 3 from J, leaving 13 bases between them. The CDR3 is 15 amino acids. Study-level findings and limits: Highly shared sequence variants in one cluster were likely a sequencing artifact. Most subjects' HLA-A and HLA-B alleles were reportedly predicted from TCR beta sequences.

The sequence came from a woman aged 25 to 39 in good health and CMV-seronegative. V is TRBV6-6 and J is TRBJ1-1; tentative D call: TRBD1 (5 bases). Sequencing was done on a sample of PBMCs. DNA of the CDR3: TGTGCCAGCAGTTACAGACCAGGGTTGGACACTGAAGCTTTCTTT. Translated: CASSYRPGLDTEAFF.